The T cell receptor beta chain described here comes from a study of CXCR3-negative and CXCR3-positive naive CD8 T cells. Overall study findings and caveats: Memory CD8+ cells showed much lower diversity, while both naive subsets displayed comparably high diversity.

UMI-labeled 5' RACE TRB cDNA libraries were prepared from the cells. TCRdb reworked the 5' RACE reads into one entry per CDR3 protein, no DNA. This sample contains 35,000 to 50,000 distinct CDR3 sequences. Germline loops: CDR1 SGHTA, CDR2 FQGNSA. The CDR3 is 20 amino acids. As regards this clonotype: The antigen remains undetermined.

Sequencing used memory CD8+ T cells from blood. The origin of this receptor is a human donor in good health. Some clones in this sample may be carry-over from other donors' samples. The chain couples TRBV7-2 to TRBJ2-6. CDR3 amino acids: CASSQFGVLGISSGANVLTF.